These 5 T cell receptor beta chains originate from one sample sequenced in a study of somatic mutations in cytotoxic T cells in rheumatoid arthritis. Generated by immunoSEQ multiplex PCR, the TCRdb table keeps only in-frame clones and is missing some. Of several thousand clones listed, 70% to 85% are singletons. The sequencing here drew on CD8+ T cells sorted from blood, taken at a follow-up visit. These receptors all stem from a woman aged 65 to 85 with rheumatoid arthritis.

In DNA form, the CDR3 reads TGTGCCAGCAGTGAGGGACCTTATAGCAATCAGCCCCAGCATTTT. The encoded protein is CASSEGPYSNQPQHF. The chain is built from TRBV6-1 and TRBJ1-5; D may be TRBD1 (5 bases). CDR1 and CDR2 (germline): MNHNS, SASEGT. V was clipped by 3 bases and J by 0 bases, with 9 bases between them. CDR3 length: 15 amino acids.

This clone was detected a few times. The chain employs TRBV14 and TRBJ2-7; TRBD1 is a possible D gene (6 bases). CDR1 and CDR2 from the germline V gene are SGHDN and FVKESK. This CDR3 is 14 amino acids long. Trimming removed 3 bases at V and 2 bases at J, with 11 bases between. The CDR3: CASSQRTETYEQYF. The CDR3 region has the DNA TGTGCCAGCAGCCAGAGGACAGAAACCTACGAGCAGTACTTC. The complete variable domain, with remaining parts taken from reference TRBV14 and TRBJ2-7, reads EAGVTQFPSHSVIEKGQTVTLRCDPISGHDNLYWYRRVMGKEIKFLLHFVKESKQDESGMPNNRFLAERTGGTYSTLKVQPAELEDSGVYFCASSQRTETYEQYFGPGTRLTVT.

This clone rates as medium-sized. The CDR3 coding sequence is TGTGCCAGCAGCCCCGGGGGTCAGCCCCAGCATTTT. Amino acids: CASSPGGQPQHF. The J gene is TRBJ1-5, the V gene TRBV6-5; D is perhaps TRBD1 (5 bases). The CDR3 is 12 residues long. The V gene lost 6 bases and the J gene lost 6 bases, with 9 bases spanning the gap. Germline V gene sequence: CDR1 MNHEY, CDR2 SVGAGI.

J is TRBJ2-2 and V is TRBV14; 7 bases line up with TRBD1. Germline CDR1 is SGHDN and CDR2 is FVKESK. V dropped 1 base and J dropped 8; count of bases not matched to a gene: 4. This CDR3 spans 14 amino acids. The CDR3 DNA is TGTGCCAGCAGCCAAGTAAAGGGGGCTGGGGAGCTGTTTTTT. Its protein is CASSQVKGAGELFF.

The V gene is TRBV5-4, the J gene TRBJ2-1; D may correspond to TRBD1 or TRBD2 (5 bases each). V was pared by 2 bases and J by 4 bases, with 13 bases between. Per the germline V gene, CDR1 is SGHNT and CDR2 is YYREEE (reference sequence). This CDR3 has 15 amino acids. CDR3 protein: CASSFGTEGYNEQFF. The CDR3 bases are TGTGCCAGCAGCTTTGGGACCGAAGGGTACAATGAGCAGTTCTTC.